In this sample, the clone carrying this T cell receptor beta chain turned up many times. Gene names and germline match the mouse. Read data end 4 residues before the CDR3 end; the end is taken from the germline J gene. V lost 5 bases, J lost 3 bases, and 12 bases lay in between. CDR1 is NNHDY and CDR2 is SYVADS in the germline V gene. The CDR3 sequence is 14 residues long. These data belong to a study of CD8+ T cells in alopecia areata. Following extraction, RNA underwent reverse transcription to cDNA, which served as the sequencing template. Data came from immunoSEQ multiplex PCR; TCRdb stores just in-frame clones and leaves some out. Recorded here are 90,000 to 130,000 clones, none singletons.

Sequencing input: lesional skin. The sequence was obtained from a C3H/HeJ mouse with alopecia areata. Strain MHC haplotype: H2-k. This chain links TRBV13-3 with TRBJ2-1; a weak D match, TRBD1 (6 bases). Incomplete CDR3 DNA: TGTGCCAGCAGGAACCAGGGGTTCTATGCT. Its translation: CASRNQGFYA. The complete CDR3 reads CASRNQGFYAEQFF.